The 2 T cell receptor beta chains in this list originate from one sample, sequenced in a study of T cells in Graves' hyperthyroidism and ophthalmopathy. TCR beta CDR3 region amplification was performed from RNA transcripts. First-round RT-PCR targeting the TCR CDR3 was performed with the HTBI primer set. TCRdb reprocessed the multiplex PCR reads with MiXCR, giving one entry per CDR3 protein. The data contain some 570,000 distinct CDR3 sequences, roughly a sixth of them singletons. Specimen: blood. Receptor source: a woman between 18 and 29 years old with Graves' ophthalmopathy.

This clonotype came up many times. This chain links TRBV20-1 with TRBJ2-3; either TRBD1 or TRBD2 may fit D (6 bases each). The CDR3 has 17 residues. Germline V lookup: CDR1 DFQATT, CDR2 SNEGSKA (reference sequence). V was trimmed by 3 bases and J by 4 bases, leaving 23 bases between them. CDR3 residues: CSASGRDHTKGADTQYF. Here the CDR3 DNA reads TGCAGTGCTAGCGGGCGGGACCATACAAAGGGGGCAGATACGCAGTATTTT.

This clonotype was recorded at least ten times. The chain has TRBV28 and TRBJ2-7; D is possibly TRBD1 or TRBD2 (5 bases each). The CDR3 totals 14 residues. Germline lookup yields CDR1 MDHEN and CDR2 SYDVKM. The V end lost 6 bases, the J end lost 2 bases, and 14 bases lay between the germline ends. The CDR3 DNA reads TGTGCCAGCAGACGGGACGGATTTACCTACGAGCAGTACTTC. Its translation is CASRRDGFTYEQYF.